This TCR beta chain was recovered during a study of shared clonotypes between healthy human individuals. Looking at the study overall: Plates per donor: three CD4 naive, three CD4 memory, two CD8 naive, one CD8 memory. Overall study results and limits: Estimated richness values were generally larger in naive subsets than in memory subsets.

Germline assignment: CDR1 SNHLY and CDR2 FYNNEI. The CDR3 runs to 13 residues. The V gene lost 3 bases and the J gene lost 6 bases, with 9 bases spanning the gap. The assay was immunoSEQ multiplex PCR, and TCRdb's table has in-frame clones only and misses some. Among some 2.4 million clones listed, more than 85% were seen once. Points on this clone: Its matching antigen is unknown.

Researchers partitioned CD4+ cells into CD45RA+ naive and CD45RA-negative memory subsets. The material sequenced was naive CD4+ T cells from PBMCs. Noted subset: CD45RA+ positively selected. V is TRBV2 and J is TRBJ2-1, with D perhaps being TRBD1 or TRBD2 (5 bases each). The source is a man aged 18 to 30 in good health. Some clones in this sample may be carry-over from other donors' samples. The CDR3 sequence: CASSDQGTNEQFF. The DNA of the CDR3 is TGTGCCAGCAGTGACCAAGGGACCAATGAGCAGTTCTTC.